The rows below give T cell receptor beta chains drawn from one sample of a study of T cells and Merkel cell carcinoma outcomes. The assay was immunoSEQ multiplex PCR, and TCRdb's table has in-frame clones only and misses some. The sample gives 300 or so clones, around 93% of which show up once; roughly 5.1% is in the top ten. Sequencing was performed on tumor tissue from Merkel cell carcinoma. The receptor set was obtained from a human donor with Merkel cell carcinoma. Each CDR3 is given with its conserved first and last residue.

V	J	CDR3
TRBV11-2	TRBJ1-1	CASSLGGFGEAFF
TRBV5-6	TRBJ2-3	CASSSTGAADTQYF
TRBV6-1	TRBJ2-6	CASSANGEQSRANVLTF
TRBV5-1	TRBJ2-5	CASSLESHQETQYF
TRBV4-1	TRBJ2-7	CASSQDQGRSSYEQYF
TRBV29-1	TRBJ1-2	CSATTGYGYTF
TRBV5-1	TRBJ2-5	CASSLGNQETQYF
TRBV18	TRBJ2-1	CASSPGYNEQFF
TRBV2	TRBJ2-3	CASSADTLDTQYF
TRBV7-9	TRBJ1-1	CASSASGTGGGTEAFF
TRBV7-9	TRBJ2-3	CASSSREANTDTQYF
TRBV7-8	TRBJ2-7	CASSLGGVGGEQYF
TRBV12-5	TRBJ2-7	CARIKGHTLLGNDEQYF
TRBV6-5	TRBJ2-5	CASSYSTWVQETQYF
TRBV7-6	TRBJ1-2	CASSPQGNYGYTF
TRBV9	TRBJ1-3	CASSVTYSGNTIYF
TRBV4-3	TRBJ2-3	CASSRGTFSTDTQYF
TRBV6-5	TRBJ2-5	CASSSFPRERQETQYF
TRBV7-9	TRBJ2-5	CASSLWGEGQETQYF
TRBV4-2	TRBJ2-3	CASSHSRGKEDTQYF
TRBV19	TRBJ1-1	CASSMALGLGNTEAFF
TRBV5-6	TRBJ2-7	CASSLGTYEQYF
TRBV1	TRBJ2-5	CTSSHLGLAGEGQETQYF
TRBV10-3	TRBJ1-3	CAISESGRGFGNTIYF
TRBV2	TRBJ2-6	CASSTANSGANVLTF
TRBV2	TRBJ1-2	CASSGTTNYGYTF
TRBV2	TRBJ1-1	CASSERAGGEAFF